The 9 T cell receptor beta chains presented below share a single source sample, sequenced in a study of T cell clusters in autoimmune cytopenias. TRB was amplified by touch-down multiplex PCR, primer pools A and B combined. Following a re-call of the multiplex PCR reads, TCRdb has one entry per CDR3 protein and lacks DNA. The sample spans thousands of distinct CDR3 sequences; the ten largest clones claim 55% to 60%. TRB amplification used approximately 250 ng of peripheral blood genomic DNA. These data were also filed under a second study, of T cell repertoires in aging, cancer and after chemotherapy.

Sequencing was performed on peripheral blood. The receptor source for this set is a human donor with an autoimmune cytopenia or autoimmune hepatitis (not recorded which).

Considering frequency, this clonotype is large. The rearrangement links TRBV19 to TRBJ2-3; lacking DNA, the TRBD2 call made by TCRdb goes unchecked. Germline V CDR1 and CDR2: LNHDA, SQIVND (reference sequence). The CDR3 loop spans 15 amino acids. CDR3 loop: CASRGGGLIADTQYF.

This clonotype is medium-sized by frequency. The chain links TRBV11-1 to TRBJ2-1; absent DNA, TCRdb's TRBD1 call cannot be checked. Germline CDR1 SGHAT, CDR2 FQDESV (reference sequence). This CDR3 has 16 residues. The CDR3 loop is CASSLDPDNSYNEQFF.

The chain recombines TRBV6-5 with TRBJ1-1. This CDR3 has 13 residues. Germline assignment: CDR1 MNHEY and CDR2 SVGAGI. This chain's CDR3 is CASQITVNTEAFF.

The rearrangement links TRBV27 to TRBJ2-7; TCRdb's assignment of TRBD2 cannot be checked, as there is no DNA. The length of the CDR3 is 14 residues. CDR1 and CDR2 from the germline V gene are MNHEY and SMNVEV (reference sequence). The chain's CDR3 is CASSPTSGAIEQYF.

The chain is built from TRBV6-1 and TRBJ2-3; lacking DNA, the TRBD2 call made by TCRdb goes unchecked. Germline values: CDR1 MNHNS, CDR2 SASEGT. There are 15 residues in the CDR3. The CDR3 here is CASSATSGTGDTQYF.

The chain recombines TRBV12-3 or TRBV12-4 with TRBJ2-3. The CDR3 is 13 residues long. The CDR3 here is CASSLLEYSTQYF.

This clonotype is deemed medium-sized by its frequency. The rearrangement links TRBV5-1 to TRBJ2-5. The CDR3 extends over 16 amino acids. Germline assignment: CDR1 SGHRS and CDR2 YFSETQ. The CDR3 here is CASSLRSDSPQETQYF.

In terms of frequency, this clonotype is medium-sized (0.01 to 0.1%). The J gene is TRBJ2-5, the V gene TRBV19; the TCRdb D gene call, TRBD1, has no DNA to confirm it. Per the germline V gene, CDR1 is LNHDA and CDR2 is SQIVND (reference sequence). The CDR3 is made up of 14 amino acids. CDR3: CASATGGGSETQYF. Drawing the rest from reference TRBV19 and TRBJ2-5, the complete variable domain is DGGITQSPKYLFRKEGQNVTLSCEQNLNHDAMYWYRQDPGQGLRLIYYSQIVNDFQKGDIAEGYSVSREKKESFPLTVTSAQKNPTAFYLCASATGGGSETQYFGPGTRLLVL.

Considering frequency, this clonotype is medium-sized. V usage is TRBV5-4 and J usage is TRBJ2-1; TCRdb's D call of TRBD2 is untestable without DNA. The length of the CDR3 is 17 residues. Germline V gene data show CDR1 as SGHNT and CDR2 as YYREEE (reference sequence). Here the CDR3 reads CASSSPTSGNSDNEQFF. Full variable domain (remainder filled in from reference TRBV5-4 and TRBJ2-1): ETGVTQSPTHLIKTRGQQVTLRCSSQSGHNTVSWYQQALGQGPQFIFQYYREEENGRGNFPPRFSGLQFPNYSSELNVNALELDDSALYLCASSSPTSGNSDNEQFFGPGTRLTVL.